Presented here are 28 T cell receptor beta chains from one specimen sequenced in a study of blood T cell repertoires in COVID-19 (dated by TCRdb to 2020 to 2021). Library preparation employed the immunoSEQ multiplex PCR assay. In TCRdb, the immuneACCESS table is reduced to in-frame sequences with V and J assigned. These tables do not hold every clone; where another copy was compared, an unresolved V gene accounts for under half, and the others remain unexplained. Recorded for this sample are about 190,000 clones; 80% to 90% of them occurred a single time. Around 13% of the sample is taken by the ten largest. Sequences were obtained from peripheral blood. The receptors come from a woman aged 70-85 years with COVID-19, enrolled during active disease.

The V call is TRBV14, the J call TRBJ2-7; 7 bases line up with TRBD1. Germline CDR1 SGHDN, CDR2 FVKESK. Trimming at V came to 1 base and at J to 4 bases, leaving 4 bases not matched to a gene. CDR3 size: 14 residues. CDR3 nucleotide sequence: TGTGCCAGCAGCCAAGCCCACAGGGGTTACGAGCAGTACTTC. Its protein is CASSQAHRGYEQYF.

The rearrangement uses TRBV5-1 and TRBJ2-5, with a tentative D call TRBD1 (5 bases). Trimming left V 1 base short and J 0 bases short, with 10 bases between. This CDR3 comprises 15 residues. Germline values: CDR1 SGHRS, CDR2 YFSETQ. The CDR3 DNA reads TGCGCCAGCAGCTTGAGGTCAGGGAACCAAGAGACCCAGTACTTC. Residues: CASSLRSGNQETQYF.

This chain uses TRBV7-9 with TRBJ2-4; 11 bases map to TRBD2. Unmatched junction bases numbered 10, after V lost 2 bases and J lost 7 bases. Germline CDR1 reads SEHNR; CDR2 reads FQNEAQ (reference sequence). This CDR3 is built from 17 residues. In nucleotides, the CDR3 is TGTGCCAGCAGCTTAAATAGCGGGAGGGCCGTCGAGAACATTCAGTACTTC. This codes for CASSLNSGRAVENIQYF.

The chain carries TRBV30 and TRBJ1-2, with D hard to call. The CDR3 runs to 12 residues. Germline V CDR1 and CDR2: GTSNPN, SVGIG (reference sequence). V was cut by 0 bases and J by 4 bases, with 6 bases left in between. CDR3 nucleotide sequence: TGTGCCTGGAGTGTATACGGCTATGGCTACACCTTC. Translation: CAWSVYGYGYTF.

This clone is a singleton in its sample. The chain employs TRBV29-1 and TRBJ2-2, with D possibly being TRBD1 (6 bases). V dropped 5 bases and J dropped 0 bases, with 10 bases sitting between them. CDR1 is SQVTM, CDR2 ANQGSEA, per germline. The CDR3 consists of 14 residues. The CDR3 region is CSVPGTTNTGELFF. DNA for the CDR3: TGCAGCGTTCCCGGGACAACGAACACCGGGGAGCTGTTTTTT.

This clone was seen just once. This chain connects TRBV7-9 to TRBJ1-3, with 10 bases lining up with TRBD1. The J segment lost 0 bases and the V segment lost 3 bases, leaving 5 bases of the junction unmatched. The CDR3 sequence is 17 residues long. From germline, CDR1 is SEHNR and CDR2 FQNEAQ (reference sequence). The CDR3 DNA sequence: TGTGCCAGCAGCTTCACCGGGACAGGGGCCTCTGGAAACACCATATATTTT. It translates to CASSFTGTGASGNTIYF. The variable domain in full, completed from reference TRBV7-9 and TRBJ1-3, reads DTGVSQNPRHKITKRGQNVTFRCDPISEHNRLYWYRQTLGQGPEFLTYFQNEAQLEKSRLLSDRFSAERPKGSFSTLEIQRTEQGDSAMYLCASSFTGTGASGNTIYFGEGSWLTVV.

In its sample, this clone was seen a few times. The V gene is TRBV11-3, the J gene TRBJ1-1; D gene uncertain. This CDR3 spans 12 amino acids. Trimming took off 6 bases at V and 3 bases at J, with 8 bases between the two ends. CDR1 is SGHNT and CDR2 is YENEEA in the germline V gene. The CDR3 here is CASSYRDTEAFF. The CDR3 DNA reads as TGTGCCAGCAGTTACAGAGACACTGAAGCTTTCTTT.

This clone was seen a single time. For the CDR3, the DNA is TGTGCCAGCAGCTCGACTAGCGCCGCAGATACGCAGTATTTT. Translation gives CASSSTSAADTQYF. This sequence joins TRBV7-9 and TRBJ2-3, with TRBD2 matching 8 bases. Per the germline V gene, CDR1 is SEHNR and CDR2 is FQNEAQ (reference sequence). V lost 4 bases, J lost 4 bases, and 4 bases stayed unmatched. CDR3 size: 14 residues.

The chain carries TRBV18 and TRBJ1-3; D is unresolved. The ends were cut back, 7 bases at V and 8 bases at J, with 18 bases in the middle. Germline V gene data show CDR1 as KGHSH and CDR2 as LQKENI. This CDR3 has 14 residues. CDR3 sequence reads: CASLAGGNVDTIYF. The CDR3 DNA is TGTGCCAGCTTGGCAGGAGGAAATGTTGACACCATATATTTT.

CDR3 loop: CASSQNSVDEKLFF. The CDR3 coding sequence is TGCGCCAGCAGCCAAAATTCGGTGGATGAAAAACTGTTTTTT. V usage is TRBV4-1 and J usage is TRBJ1-4; unclear D gene. Germline V gene lookup returns CDR1 MGHRA and CDR2 YSYEKL. This CDR3 has 14 amino acids. V lost 2 bases to trimming and J lost 6 bases, with 10 bases between them.

The chain has TRBV2 and TRBJ2-7, with D tentatively TRBD1 (5 bases). V was shortened by 7 bases and J by 3 bases, with 7 bases between the two germline ends. This CDR3 has 11 amino acids. The germline gives CDR1 SNHLY, CDR2 FYNNEI. CDR3 coding DNA: TGTGCCAGCACCCAGGGCTACGAGCAGTACTTC. The encoded protein is CASTQGYEQYF.

This sequence joins TRBV5-8 and TRBJ1-5, with 7 bases that match TRBD1. The ends lost 4 bases at V and 0 bases at J; junction bases unmatched: 4. The CDR3 has 15 residues. Germline lookup yields CDR1 SGHTS and CDR2 YDEGEE. CDR3 coding DNA: TGTGCCAGCAGCAGGGACAGATATAGCAATCAGCCCCAGCATTTT. Translating gives CASSRDRYSNQPQHF.

CDR3 nucleotides: TGCGCCAGCAGCTCACTAGCGGAAGAGACCCAGTACTTC. Protein: CASSSLAEETQYF. The chain recombines TRBV5-1 with TRBJ2-5; 8 nucleotides line up with TRBD2. Germline lookup yields CDR1 SGHRS and CDR2 YFSETQ. After removal of 3 bases from V and 3 bases from J, the junction contained 1 base not matched to a gene. This CDR3 is built from 13 residues.

V is TRBV29-1 and J is TRBJ2-7; 7 bases match TRBD1. This CDR3 has 13 amino acids. V was pared by 5 bases and J by 4 bases, with 8 bases of the junction left unmatched. The germline V gene has CDR1 SQVTM and CDR2 ANQGSEA. The CDR3 protein is CSVTGVGFYEQYF. DNA for the CDR3: TGCAGCGTTACAGGGGTAGGTTTTTACGAGCAGTACTTC.

The chain has TRBV15 and TRBJ2-6; D call uncertain. The V end was cut by 6 bases, the J end by 4 bases, with 7 bases between. CDR1 is LNHNV and CDR2 is YYDKDF in the germline V gene (reference sequence). This CDR3 has 13 residues. The CDR3 is CATRNSGANVLTF. DNA of the CDR3: TGTGCCACCAGAAACTCCGGGGCCAACGTCCTGACTTTC.

This clone is a singleton in its sample. The rearrangement uses TRBV7-9 and TRBJ2-7; 8 bases match TRBD2. The CDR3 is 15 amino acids. Germline-derived CDR1 and CDR2 are SEHNR and FQNEAQ (reference sequence). Losses at the gene ends were 5 bases for V and 2 bases for J; bases not matched to a gene: 8. This CDR3 is CASSPRETSAYEQYF. The DNA of the CDR3 is TGTGCCAGCAGCCCGAGGGAGACTAGCGCCTACGAGCAGTACTTC.

The rearrangement uses TRBV18 and TRBJ2-2, with 10 positions matching TRBD2. The J segment lost 6 bases and the V segment lost 3 bases, leaving 7 bases of the junction unmatched. Germline lookup yields CDR1 KGHSH and CDR2 LQKENI. The CDR3 covers 16 residues. This CDR3 is CASSPPLAGVPGELFF. In DNA, the CDR3 is TGTGCCAGCTCACCCCCCCTAGCGGGAGTTCCCGGGGAGCTGTTTTTT.

This clone was seen more than once but under ten times. This same CDR3 is encoded by further DNA sequences in the sample. The chain links TRBV4-1 to TRBJ1-2, with D tentatively TRBD1 (5 bases). Germline values: CDR1 MGHRA, CDR2 YSYEKL. V lost 2 bases to trimming and J lost 4 bases, with 11 bases between them. The CDR3 contains 14 residues. The CDR3 DNA follows: TGCGCCAGCAGCCAACCGGGGGTAAGCTATGGCTACACCTTC. It translates to CASSQPGVSYGYTF.

The rearrangement links TRBV7-8 to TRBJ2-1; the match to TRBD2 covers 7 bases. Trimming at V came to 5 bases and at J to 8 bases, leaving 12 bases not matched to a gene. CDR1 is SGHVS and CDR2 is FQNEAQ in the germline V gene. The CDR3 has 15 residues. The CDR3 nucleotides are TGTGCCAGCAGCCCCCTCGGCGGGAGTAGGTATGAGCAGTTCTTC. This codes for CASSPLGGSRYEQFF.

The chain uses TRBV6-5 and TRBJ2-2; 9 nucleotides agree with TRBD2. Trimming removed 5 bases from V and 5 bases from J; junction bases left unmatched: 6. The CDR3 covers 15 residues. Looked up from germline, CDR1 is MNHEY and CDR2 is SVGAGI. This CDR3 is CASSRLAALTGELFF. CDR3 coding DNA: TGTGCCAGCAGTAGACTAGCGGCATTGACCGGGGAGCTGTTTTTT.

The chain employs TRBV3-1 (or the pseudogene TRBV3-2) and TRBJ2-5, with 7 bases lining up with TRBD1. The junction had 3 bases not matched to a gene; V was cut back by 1 base and J by 1 base. CDR1 and CDR2 from the germline V gene are LGHDT and YNNKEL (reference sequence). The CDR3 extends over 15 amino acids. The DNA of the CDR3 is TGTGCCAGCAGCCAAGGAGGACAGGCCCAAGAGACCCAGTACTTC. It yields the protein CASSQGGQAQETQYF.

The CDR3 DNA reads as TGCGCCAGCAGCTTGGTCGCAGGCTCTGGAAACACCATATATTTT. It specifies CASSLVAGSGNTIYF. The chain links TRBV5-1 to TRBJ1-3; unclear D gene. The V gene's germline CDR1 is SGHRS and CDR2 YFSETQ. The CDR3 sequence is 15 residues long. Trimming removed 0 bases from V and 0 bases from J, with 7 bases in between.

The CDR3 DNA follows: TGTGCCAGCAGCCCCGAACTAGTTTCCTACAATGAGCAGTTCTTC. It is translated as CASSPELVSYNEQFF. This chain joins TRBV5-4 and TRBJ2-1; tentatively, D is TRBD2 (5 bases). Trimming shortened V by 4 bases and J by 1 base, and 12 bases separated the two germline ends. The V gene's germline CDR1 is SGHNT and CDR2 YYREEE (reference sequence). The length of the CDR3 is 15 residues.

V usage is TRBV2 and J usage is TRBJ2-7, with D possibly TRBD2 on 6 matching bases. The V and J ends lost 6 bases and 1 base respectively, with 19 bases between them. Germline lookup yields CDR1 SNHLY and CDR2 FYNNEI. The CDR3 consists of 16 residues. The CDR3, as DNA: TGTGCCAGCAGGCCCGATAAACCGGGACTTTCCTACGAGCAGTACTTC. This sequence encodes CASRPDKPGLSYEQYF. The entire variable domain, with the rest obtained from reference TRBV2 and TRBJ2-7, is as follows: EPEVTQTPSHQVTQMGQEVILRCVPISNHLYFYWYRQILGQKVEFLVSFYNNEISEKSEIFDDQFSVERPDGSNFTLKIRSTKLEDSAMYFCASRPDKPGLSYEQYFGPGTRLTVT.

Regarding this clone: This CDR3 is also generated by other DNA sequences in the sample. J is TRBJ1-4 and V is TRBV29-1; 10 positions match TRBD1. Per the germline V gene, CDR1 is SQVTM and CDR2 is ANQGSEA. The CDR3 spans 12 residues. With V trimmed by 4 bases and J by 11 bases, 4 bases remained unmatched. The chain's CDR3 is CSVGTGGEKLFF. CDR3 in DNA: TGCAGCGTTGGGACAGGGGGTGAGAAACTGTTTTTT.

This chain links TRBV19 with TRBJ2-5, with unresolved D. Germline V CDR1 and CDR2: LNHDA, SQIVND (reference sequence). The CDR3 is 12 residues long. V lost 6 bases and J 5 bases, leaving 10 bases between the germline ends. The CDR3 sequence: CASSSSGETQYF. The DNA for the CDR3 is TGTGCCAGTAGCTCATCCGGGGAGACCCAGTACTTC.

The chain employs TRBV29-1 and TRBJ1-1; D ambiguous. The CDR3 covers 14 residues. CDR1 is SQVTM and CDR2 is ANQGSEA in the germline V gene. V lost 4 bases and J lost 1, with 13 bases in between. CDR3 sequence (DNA): TGCAGCGTTGGAGACCTAATGCGGAACACTGAAGCTTTCTTT. Its protein product is CSVGDLMRNTEAFF.

The V and J genes are TRBV5-4 and TRBJ2-1, with TRBD1 matching 10 bases. Looked up from germline, CDR1 is SGHNT and CDR2 is YYREEE (reference sequence). CDR3 length: 15 amino acids. The trim removed 4 bases at V and 8 bases at J, leaving 9 bases unmatched. The CDR3 loop reads CASSQGTGEGYEQFF. The CDR3 region has the DNA TGTGCCAGCAGCCAGGGGACAGGGGAAGGGTATGAGCAGTTCTTC.